The 9 T cell receptor beta chains listed next were all sequenced from one sample in a study of OX40 agonist ivuxolimab in advanced cancers. Repertoires were generated with immunoSEQ multiplex PCR, while TCRdb's copy carries only in-frame clones and drops some. This sample carries about 52,000 clones, approximately 86% of them seen once, and the ten largest clones take 14% to 15%. The material sequenced was CD4+ or CD8+ T cells sorted from blood, taken in a trial of the OX40 agonist ivuxolimab. Receptors originate from an adult with an advanced solid tumor such as melanoma, head and neck, liver or kidney cancer.

V is TRBV4-1 and J is TRBJ1-2, with TRBD1 matching over 7 bases. Unmatched junction bases numbered 10, after V lost 2 bases and J lost 4 bases. Germline-derived CDR1 and CDR2 are MGHRA and YSYEKL. The CDR3 is 16 amino acids. The CDR3 nucleotides read TGCGCCAGCAGCCAATATACCGGGACAGTGGTCTATGGCTACACCTTC. Residues: CASSQYTGTVVYGYTF.

The chain couples TRBV2 to TRBJ1-2, with D possibly being TRBD1 (5 bases). The CDR3 covers 16 residues. Between the trimmed V and J ends, which lost 6 bases and 7 bases, there was a span of 24 bases. CDR1 is SNHLY and CDR2 is FYNNEI in the germline V gene. The CDR3, as DNA: TGTGCCAGCAGCCACACTGCGGACCCCGGGGGGAGTGGCTACACCTTC. Translation gives CASSHTADPGGSGYTF.

The genes are TRBV4-2 and TRBJ1-2; the match to TRBD1 covers 9 bases. This CDR3 has 16 amino acids. In germline, CDR1 is LGHNA, CDR2 YNFKEQ. With V trimmed by 2 bases and J by 3 bases, 7 bases remained unmatched. This CDR3 is CASSQSSRQGDYGYTF. In nucleotides, the CDR3 is TGTGCCAGCAGCCAAAGTTCCCGACAGGGGGACTATGGCTACACCTTC.

The chain employs TRBV29-1 and TRBJ2-7, with D tentatively TRBD1 (5 bases). The CDR3 sequence is 12 residues long. The ends were cut back, 7 bases at V and 2 bases at J, with 12 bases in the middle. CDR1 and CDR2 (germline): SQVTM, ANQGSEA. DNA of the CDR3: TGCAGCGCTAGGACATTCGCCTACGAGCAGTACTTC. Translated: CSARTFAYEQYF.

CDR3 residues: CASSLYRGGSYEQYF. The DNA of the CDR3 is TGTGCCAGCAGCTTATACCGGGGGGGATCCTACGAGCAGTACTTC. The gene calls are TRBV7-9 and TRBJ2-7, with 8 positions matching TRBD2. Germline CDR1 is SEHNR and CDR2 is FQNEAQ (reference sequence). There are 15 residues in the CDR3. With 2 bases clipped from V and 1 base from J, the junction kept 4 bases outside the gene matches.

This clone was recorded only once. V gene TRBV7-9 combines with J gene TRBJ2-5; 10 bases line up with TRBD2. CDR1 SEHNR and CDR2 FQNEAQ come from the germline V gene (reference sequence). The ends lost 1 base at V and 1 base at J; junction bases unmatched: 3. This CDR3 region has 16 residues. Here the CDR3 reads CASSLVVAGGQETQYF. As DNA, the CDR3 is TGTGCCAGCAGCTTAGTGGTAGCGGGGGGCCAAGAGACCCAGTACTTC.

The chain employs TRBV19 and TRBJ1-5; D perhaps matches TRBD1 (6 bases). V lost 0 bases and J 2 bases, leaving 17 bases between the germline ends. Germline loops: CDR1 LNHDA, CDR2 SQIVND (reference sequence). The CDR3 has 18 amino acids. In DNA, the CDR3 is TGTGCCAGTAGTATAGATCCGGACAGATCGGGGGGCAATCAGCCCCAGCATTTT. This gives the protein CASSIDPDRSGGNQPQHF.

V is TRBV7-8 and J is TRBJ2-3; D is ambiguous. The V and J ends lost 6 bases and 7 bases respectively, with 11 bases between them. CDR1 and CDR2 from the germline V gene are SGHVS and FQNEAQ. This CDR3 is built from 12 residues. The CDR3 DNA reads as TGTGCCAGCAGTCAAGGGCGTAATACGCAGTATTTT. Residues: CASSQGRNTQYF.

In DNA, the CDR3 is TGCGCCAGCAGCCAATCCACAGGGGGCGGTGAAAAACTGTTTTTT. Protein sequence: CASSQSTGGGEKLFF. The chain uses TRBV4-3 and TRBJ1-4; 9 positions agree with TRBD1. The CDR3 runs to 15 residues. Looked up from germline, CDR1 is LGHNA and CDR2 is YSLEER. V trimming: 2 bases; J trimming: 7 bases; junction bases outside the gene matches: 5.